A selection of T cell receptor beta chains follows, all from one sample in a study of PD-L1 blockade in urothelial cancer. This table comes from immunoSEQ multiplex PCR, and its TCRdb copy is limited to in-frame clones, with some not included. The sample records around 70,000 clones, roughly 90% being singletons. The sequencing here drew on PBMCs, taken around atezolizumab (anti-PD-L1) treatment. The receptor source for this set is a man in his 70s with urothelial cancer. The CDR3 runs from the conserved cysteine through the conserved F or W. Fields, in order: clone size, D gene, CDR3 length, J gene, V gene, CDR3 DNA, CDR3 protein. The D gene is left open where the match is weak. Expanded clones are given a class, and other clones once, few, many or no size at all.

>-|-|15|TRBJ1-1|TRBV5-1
TGCGCCAGCAGCCCCGGGTGGGGGGGCGTCACTGAAGCTTTCTTT
CASSPGWGGVTEAFF
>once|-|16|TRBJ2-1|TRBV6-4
TGTGCCAGCAGTGATCTAGTGACAGACCAAGGGCGATGGCAGTTCTTC
CASSDLVTDQGRWQFF
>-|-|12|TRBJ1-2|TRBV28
TGTGCCAGCAGTTTGACAGGACATGGCTACACCTTC
CASSLTGHGYTF
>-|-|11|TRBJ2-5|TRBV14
TGTGCCAGCAGCCAGCGGGAGACCCAGTACTTC
CASSQRETQYF
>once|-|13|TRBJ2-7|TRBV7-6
TGTGCCAGCAGCTCTAGATCCTCCTACGAGCAGTACTTC
CASSSRSSYEQYF
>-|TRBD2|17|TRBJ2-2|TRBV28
TGTGCCAGCAGCCGGACGTCTAGCGGGAGAAAGACCGGGGAGCTGTTTTTT
CASSRTSSGRKTGELFF
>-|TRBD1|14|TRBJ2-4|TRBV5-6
TGTGCCAGCAGCTTGTTAGCAGGGGGTCACATTCAGTACTTC
CASSLLAGGHIQYF
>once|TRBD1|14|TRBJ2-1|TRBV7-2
TGTGCCAGCAGCTTAGGGGGACAGAACAATGAGCAGTTCTTC
CASSLGGQNNEQFF
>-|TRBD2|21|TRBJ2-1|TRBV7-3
TGTGCCAGCAGCCCGGGGCCCACGAGCGGGAAGTTAGTCGGCTCCTACAATGAGCAGTTCTTC
CASSPGPTSGKLVGSYNEQFF
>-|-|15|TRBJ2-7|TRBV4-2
TGTGCCAGCAGCCAAGATAAGGGGCCCGGGGGAGAGCAGTACTTC
CASSQDKGPGGEQYF
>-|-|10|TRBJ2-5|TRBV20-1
TGCAGTGCCCACAAAGAGACCCAGTACTTC
CSAHKETQYF
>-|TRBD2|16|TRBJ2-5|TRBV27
TGTGCCAGCAGTTTGTGGGCGGGAGGGCCCCCAGAGACCCAGTACTTC
CASSLWAGGPPETQYF
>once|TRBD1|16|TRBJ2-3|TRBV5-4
TGTGCCAGCAGCCCCCGACAGGGTCTACGCACAGATACGCAGTATTTT
CASSPRQGLRTDTQYF
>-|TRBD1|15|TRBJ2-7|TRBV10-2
TGCGCCAGCAGGATGGGACAGGGTACCTCCTACGAGCAGTACTTC
CASRMGQGTSYEQYF
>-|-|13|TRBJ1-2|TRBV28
TGTGCCAGCACCCTCGGGTCGTGGCCCGGCTACACCTTC
CASTLGSWPGYTF
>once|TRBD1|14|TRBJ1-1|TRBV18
TGTGCCAGCTCACCGTTACAGGGGAGCACTGAAGCTTTCTTT
CASSPLQGSTEAFF
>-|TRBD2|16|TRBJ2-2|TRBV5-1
TGCGCCAGCAGCCCTAGCGGGAGGGCCGACACCGGGGAGCTGTTTTTT
CASSPSGRADTGELFF
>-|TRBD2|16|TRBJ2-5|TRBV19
TGTGCCAGTAGTATTGGAGGCGGGAGGGGTCAAGAGACCCAGTACTTC
CASSIGGGRGQETQYF
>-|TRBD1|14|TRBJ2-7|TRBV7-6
TGTGCCAGCAGCCCCAACGACAGGGCCTACGAGCAGTACTTC
CASSPNDRAYEQYF
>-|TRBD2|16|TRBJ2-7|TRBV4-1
TGCGCCAGCAGCCAAGACTTAGCGGGAGGGCCGGTTGAGCAGTACTTC
CASSQDLAGGPVEQYF
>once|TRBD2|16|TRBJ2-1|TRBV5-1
TGCGCCAGCAGCTTGGTCCTAGCGGGAGCGGGGAATGAGCAGTTCTTC
CASSLVLAGAGNEQFF
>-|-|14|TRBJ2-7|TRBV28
TGTGCCAGCACCGTGACAGGGGACTACTACGAGCAGTACTTC
CASTVTGDYYEQYF
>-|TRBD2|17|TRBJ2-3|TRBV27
TGTGCCAGCAGTTTAGGTCTAGCGGGAGGGCGCACAGATACGCAGTATTTT
CASSLGLAGGRTDTQYF
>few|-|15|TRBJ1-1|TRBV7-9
TGTGCCAGCAGCACCCCAAAGACAGGGAACACTGAAGCTTTCTTT
CASSTPKTGNTEAFF
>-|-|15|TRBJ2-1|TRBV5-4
TGTGCCAGCAGCTTGGGAGGGTTAGCGTTCAATGAGCAGTTCTTC
CASSLGGLAFNEQFF
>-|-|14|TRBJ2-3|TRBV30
TGTGCCTGGACTCAGGGATACGGCACAGATACGCAGTATTTT
CAWTQGYGTDTQYF
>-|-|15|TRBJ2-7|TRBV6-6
TGTGCCAGCAGTTTCGATTCGACAGGATTGGGCGAGCAGTACTTC
CASSFDSTGLGEQYF
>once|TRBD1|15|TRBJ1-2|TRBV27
TGTGCCAGCAGTAGAGCCGGGACAGGCCTTTATGGCTACACCTTC
CASSRAGTGLYGYTF
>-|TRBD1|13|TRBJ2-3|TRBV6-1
TGTGCCACCCGGGACAGGGGCACAGATACGCAGTATTTT
CATRDRGTDTQYF
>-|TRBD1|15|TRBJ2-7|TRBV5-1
TGCGCCAGCAGCTTGGGACCCCGACAGGGTGGAGAGCAGTACTTC
CASSLGPRQGGEQYF
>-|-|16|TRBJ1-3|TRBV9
TGTGCCAGCAGCGTCCTCAGTGGGGCCACCGGAAACACCATATATTTT
CASSVLSGATGNTIYF
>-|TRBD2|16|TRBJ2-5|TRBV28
TGTGCCAGCAGTCGTACCGGGCTAGCGGGGGGGGAGACCCAGTACTTC
CASSRTGLAGGETQYF
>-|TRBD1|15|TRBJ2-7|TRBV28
TGTGCCAGCAGTTTATCGGGGACAGGCATGGGGGAGCAGTACTTC
CASSLSGTGMGEQYF
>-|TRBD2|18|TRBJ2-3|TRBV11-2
TGTGCCAGCAGCCCAGGTGCTAGCGGGAGTGGGGGCACAGATACGCAGTATTTT
CASSPGASGSGGTDTQYF
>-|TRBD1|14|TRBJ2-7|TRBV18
TGTGCCAGCTCACTTGAGACAGGGGCCTACGAGCAGTACTTC
CASSLETGAYEQYF
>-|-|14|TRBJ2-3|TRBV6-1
TGTGCCAGCAGATTCAGGGGGGGCACAGATACGCAGTATTTT
CASRFRGGTDTQYF
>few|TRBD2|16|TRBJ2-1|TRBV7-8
TGTGCCAGCAGCTCAGGACTAGCGGGAGTGTTAGGTGAGCAGTTCTTC
CASSSGLAGVLGEQFF